These 10 T cell receptor beta chains were sequenced from one sample in a study of cytomegalovirus exposure and HLA in healthy donors. Using immunoSEQ multiplex PCR, the repertoire was profiled, and TCRdb retains in-frame clones only, with some absent. The sample lists some 140,000 clones; about 86% were seen once. Source material: PBMCs. These receptors all stem from a man aged 18 to 29 in good health and CMV-seronegative.

This clone was observed a few times. The chain carries TRBV29-1 and TRBJ1-1; maybe TRBD1 (5 bases). Germline CDR1 SQVTM, CDR2 ANQGSEA. This CDR3 is 13 amino acids long. V was clipped by 7 bases and J by 1 base, with 13 bases between them. The CDR3 loop is CSASQGTNTEAFF. The CDR3 DNA is TGCAGCGCCTCCCAGGGCACGAACACTGAAGCTTTCTTT.

The rearrangement joins TRBV18 to TRBJ2-7, with D uncertain. The CDR3 runs 13 residues. Between the trimmed V and J ends, which lost 6 bases and 5 bases, there was a span of 14 bases. The germline CDR1 and CDR2 sequences are KGHSH and LQKENI. The CDR3 coding sequence is TGTGCCAGCTCCTCAGGCCTCTACGACGAGCAGTACTTC. As protein: CASSSGLYDEQYF.

V and J are TRBV6-1 and TRBJ2-2; 9 bases match TRBD1. Looked up from germline, CDR1 is MNHNS and CDR2 is SASEGT. This CDR3 has 14 amino acids. J gave up 5 bases and V 6 bases, and 4 bases lay outside the gene matches. The CDR3 reads CASSLGQGTGELFF. The CDR3 DNA is TGTGCCAGCAGCTTGGGACAGGGAACCGGGGAGCTGTTTTTT.

The table lists this clone with a few counts. The chain has TRBV6-5 and TRBJ2-1, with 9 bases that match TRBD1. V lost 2 bases and J lost 10; bases outside the gene matches: 12. The CDR3 has 16 amino acids. Germline-derived CDR1 and CDR2 are MNHEY and SVGAGI. The CDR3: CASSYQFTTGGGEQFF. Written as DNA, the CDR3 is TGTGCCAGCAGTTACCAATTCACAACAGGGGGCGGAGAGCAGTTCTTC.

The V gene is TRBV5-6, the J gene TRBJ2-6; 7 positions match TRBD1. CDR3 length: 19 amino acids. V lost 4 bases, J lost 0 bases, and 13 bases stayed unmatched. Germline V gives CDR1 SGHDT, CDR2 YYEEEE. CDR3 in amino acids: CASSRYRQGAYSGANVLTF. The CDR3 DNA reads TGTGCCAGCAGCAGATATAGACAGGGAGCTTACTCTGGGGCCAACGTCCTGACTTTC.

The genes are TRBV19 and TRBJ1-2; 10 nucleotides match TRBD1. J gave up 7 bases and V 5 bases, and 7 bases lay outside the gene matches. The CDR3 has 14 amino acids. In germline, CDR1 is LNHDA, CDR2 SQIVND (reference sequence). CDR3 sequence: CASSPLGQGFGYTF. In DNA, the CDR3 is TGTGCCAGTAGTCCCCTGGGACAGGGGTTTGGCTACACCTTC.

The V and J genes are TRBV6-5 and TRBJ2-3; 11 nucleotides match TRBD1. V gave up 5 bases and J gave up 3 bases; unmatched junction bases: 4. This CDR3 comprises 15 residues. In germline, CDR1 is MNHEY, CDR2 SVGAGI. The CDR3, as DNA: TGTGCCAGCAGTGGCCGGGACAGGGGGACAGATACGCAGTATTTT. Translation gives CASSGRDRGTDTQYF.

The rearrangement links TRBV5-4 to TRBJ1-1; a weak D match, TRBD1 (5 bases). Germline assignment: CDR1 SGHNT and CDR2 YYREEE (reference sequence). The CDR3 has 14 amino acids. With 0 bases removed from V and 7 bases from J, the gap between germline ends came to 13 bases. The CDR3 DNA reads TGTGCCAGCAGCTTGGGGCGGGGGGTGGATGAAGCTTTCTTT. Residues: CASSLGRGVDEAFF.

J is TRBJ2-7 and V is TRBV11-3; maybe TRBD2 (5 bases). Germline-derived CDR1 and CDR2 are SGHNT and YENEEA. There are 13 residues in the CDR3. Trimming took 5 bases from V and 4 from J, leaving 12 bases between them. CDR3 coding DNA: TGTGCCAGCAGCCTCCGCCCGGGGTACGAGCAGTACTTC. Translation: CASSLRPGYEQYF.

In this sample, this clone turned up once. DNA for the CDR3: TGTGCCAGCAGTTTTCCCCGCGCAGGGGCCTATAGCAATCAGCCCCAGCATTTT. Encoded protein: CASSFPRAGAYSNQPQHF. This chain connects TRBV28 to TRBJ1-5; D may be TRBD1 (6 bases). Germline CDR1 reads MDHEN; CDR2 reads SYDVKM. This CDR3 comprises 18 residues. V was trimmed by 3 bases and J by 0 bases, leaving 18 bases between them.